This TCR beta chain was obtained from a study of T cell responses to AZD1222 COVID-19 vaccine. Points from the study as a whole: At baseline, just 5 or 6 AZD1222 recipients tested seropositive. There were repertoire samples only from the period after the peak T cell response. Clonal diversity may have been underestimated in mostly white British donors.

Trimming took 0 bases from V and 2 from J; bases not matched to a gene: 6. Germline V gene lookup returns CDR1 SQVTM and CDR2 ANQGSEA. CDR3 size: 16 residues. The method was immunoSEQ multiplex PCR; TCRdb's version includes in-frame clones alone and lacks a portion of them. The sample holds about 170,000 clones, about nine tenths seen once. About this clone: Its antigen is not identified.

The chain has TRBV29-1 and TRBJ2-2; 7 bases are a match to TRBD1. The receptor was isolated from an adult who received the MenACWY meningococcal vaccine as a control. The sequencing here drew on peripheral blood, taken 28 days after the second dose of the MenACWY control vaccine. The CDR3 coding sequence is TGCAGCGTTGAAGATCTGCGACAGGGAAACACCGGGGAGCTGTTTTTT. Translating it yields CSVEDLRQGNTGELFF.